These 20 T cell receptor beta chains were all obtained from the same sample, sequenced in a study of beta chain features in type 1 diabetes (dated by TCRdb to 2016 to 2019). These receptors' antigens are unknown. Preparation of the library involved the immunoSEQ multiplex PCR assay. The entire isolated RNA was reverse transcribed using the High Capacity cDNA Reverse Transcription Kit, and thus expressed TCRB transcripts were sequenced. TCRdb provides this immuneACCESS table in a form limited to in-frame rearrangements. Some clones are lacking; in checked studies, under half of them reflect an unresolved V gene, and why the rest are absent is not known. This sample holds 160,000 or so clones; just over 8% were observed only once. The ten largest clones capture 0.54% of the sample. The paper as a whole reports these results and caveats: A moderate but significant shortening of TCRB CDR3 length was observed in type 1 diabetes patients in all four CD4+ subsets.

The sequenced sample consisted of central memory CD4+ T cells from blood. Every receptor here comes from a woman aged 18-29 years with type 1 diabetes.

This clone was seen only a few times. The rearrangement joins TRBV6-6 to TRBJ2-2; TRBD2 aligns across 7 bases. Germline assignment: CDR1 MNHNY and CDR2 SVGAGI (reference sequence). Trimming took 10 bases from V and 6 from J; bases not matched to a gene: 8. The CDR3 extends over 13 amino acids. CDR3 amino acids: CATAGEGAGELFF. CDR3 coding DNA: TGTGCCACCGCGGGAGAGGGTGCCGGGGAGCTGTTTTTT.

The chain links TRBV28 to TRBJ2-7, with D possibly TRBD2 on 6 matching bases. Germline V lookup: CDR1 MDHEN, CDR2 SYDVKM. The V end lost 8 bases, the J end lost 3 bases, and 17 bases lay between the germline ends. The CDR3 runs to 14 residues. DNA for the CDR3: TGTGCCAGCCATCGAGCGGGCAGGGTCTACGAGCAGTACTTC. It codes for CASHRAGRVYEQYF.

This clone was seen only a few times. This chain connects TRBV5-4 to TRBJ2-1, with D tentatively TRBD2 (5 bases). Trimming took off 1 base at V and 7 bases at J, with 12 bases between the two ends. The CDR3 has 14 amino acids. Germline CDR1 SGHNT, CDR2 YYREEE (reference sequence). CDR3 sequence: CASSLNGGKNEQFF. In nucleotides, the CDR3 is TGTGCCAGCAGCTTGAACGGAGGCAAAAATGAGCAGTTCTTC.

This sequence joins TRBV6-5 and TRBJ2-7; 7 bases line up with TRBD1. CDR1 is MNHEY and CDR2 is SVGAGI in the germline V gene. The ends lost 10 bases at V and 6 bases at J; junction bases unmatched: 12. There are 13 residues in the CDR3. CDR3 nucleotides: TGTGCCACTCACCGGGACAGCCTTTCCGAGCAGTACTTC. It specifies CATHRDSLSEQYF.

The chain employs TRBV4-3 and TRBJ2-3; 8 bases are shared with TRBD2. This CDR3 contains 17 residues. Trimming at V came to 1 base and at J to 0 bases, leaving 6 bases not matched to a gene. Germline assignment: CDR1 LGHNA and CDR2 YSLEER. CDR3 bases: TGCGCCAGCAGCCAAGCTGCGGGAGGACCTAGCACAGATACGCAGTATTTT. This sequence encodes CASSQAAGGPSTDTQYF.

The CDR3 DNA sequence: TGTGCCAGCAGCCCCTCAGGGCAGGCCACTGAAGCTTTCTTT. This translates into CASSPSGQATEAFF. The chain has TRBV11-2 and TRBJ1-1, with TRBD1 as a possible D gene (5 bases). In germline, CDR1 is SGHAT, CDR2 FQNNGV. V dropped 5 bases and J dropped 4 bases, with 14 bases sitting between them. This CDR3 contains 14 residues. The full variable domain, rest sourced from reference TRBV11-2 and TRBJ1-1, is EAGVAQSPRYKIIEKRQSVAFWCNPISGHATLYWYQQILGQGPKLLIQFQNNGVVDDSQLPKDRFSAERLKGVDSTLKIQPAKLEDSAVYLCASSPSGQATEAFFGQGTRLTVV.

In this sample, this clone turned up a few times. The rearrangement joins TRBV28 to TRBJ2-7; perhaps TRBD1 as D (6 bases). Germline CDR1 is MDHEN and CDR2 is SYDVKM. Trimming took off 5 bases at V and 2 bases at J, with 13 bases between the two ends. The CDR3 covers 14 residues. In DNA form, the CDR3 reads TGTGCCAGCAGTAATCAGGGGACCACCTACGAGCAGTACTTC. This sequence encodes CASSNQGTTYEQYF.

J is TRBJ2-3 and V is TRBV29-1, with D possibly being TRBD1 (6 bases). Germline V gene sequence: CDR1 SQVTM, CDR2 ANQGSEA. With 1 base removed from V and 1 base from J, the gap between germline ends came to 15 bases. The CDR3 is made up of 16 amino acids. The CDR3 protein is CSVEVWGRAGTDTQYF. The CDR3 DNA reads TGCAGCGTTGAAGTATGGGGGCGGGCGGGCACAGATACGCAGTATTTT.

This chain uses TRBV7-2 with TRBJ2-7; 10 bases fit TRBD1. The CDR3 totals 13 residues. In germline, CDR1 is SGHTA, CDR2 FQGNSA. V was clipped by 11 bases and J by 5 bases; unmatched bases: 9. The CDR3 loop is CASRDRGHDEQYF. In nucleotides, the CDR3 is TGTGCCTCCCGGGACAGGGGTCACGACGAGCAGTACTTC.

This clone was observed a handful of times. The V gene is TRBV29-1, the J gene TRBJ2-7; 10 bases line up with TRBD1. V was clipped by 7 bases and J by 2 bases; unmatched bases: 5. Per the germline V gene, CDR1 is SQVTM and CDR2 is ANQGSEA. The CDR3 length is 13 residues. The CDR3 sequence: CSGGQGGPYEQYF. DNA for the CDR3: TGCAGCGGAGGACAGGGGGGCCCCTACGAGCAGTACTTC.

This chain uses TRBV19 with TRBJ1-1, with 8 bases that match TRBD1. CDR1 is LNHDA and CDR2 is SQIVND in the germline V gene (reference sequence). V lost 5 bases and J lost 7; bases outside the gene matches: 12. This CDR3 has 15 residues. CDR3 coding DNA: TGTGCCAGTAGTCCCTCCGGGACAGGCTCGAGTGAAGCTTTCTTT. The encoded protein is CASSPSGTGSSEAFF. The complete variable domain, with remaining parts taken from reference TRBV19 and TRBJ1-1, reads DGGITQSPKYLFRKEGQNVTLSCEQNLNHDAMYWYRQDPGQGLRLIYYSQIVNDFQKGDIAEGYSVSREKKESFPLTVTSAQKNPTAFYLCASSPSGTGSSEAFFGQGTRLTVV.

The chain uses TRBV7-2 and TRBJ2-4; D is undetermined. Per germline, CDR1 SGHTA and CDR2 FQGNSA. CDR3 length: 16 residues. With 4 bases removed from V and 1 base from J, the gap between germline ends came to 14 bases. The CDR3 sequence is CASSSLPVEAKNIQYF. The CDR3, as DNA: TGTGCCAGCAGCTCCCTCCCCGTTGAGGCCAAAAACATTCAGTACTTC.

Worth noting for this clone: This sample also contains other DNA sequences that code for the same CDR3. The CDR3 bases are TGCGCCAGCAGCGAAGGGGGGGAAGAGACCCAGTACTTC. Its translation is CASSEGGEETQYF. This sequence joins TRBV5-1 and TRBJ2-5; D is perhaps TRBD2 (7 bases). V gave up 4 bases and J gave up 3 bases, with 10 bases separating them. CDR3 length: 13 amino acids. Germline CDR1 is SGHRS and CDR2 is YFSETQ.

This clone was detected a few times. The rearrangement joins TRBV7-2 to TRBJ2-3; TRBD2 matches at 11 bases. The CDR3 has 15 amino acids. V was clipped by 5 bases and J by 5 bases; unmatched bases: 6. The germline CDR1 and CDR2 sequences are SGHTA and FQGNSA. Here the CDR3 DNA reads TGTGCCAGCAGCAATAGCGGGGGGGCACGAGATACGCAGTATTTT. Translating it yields CASSNSGGARDTQYF.

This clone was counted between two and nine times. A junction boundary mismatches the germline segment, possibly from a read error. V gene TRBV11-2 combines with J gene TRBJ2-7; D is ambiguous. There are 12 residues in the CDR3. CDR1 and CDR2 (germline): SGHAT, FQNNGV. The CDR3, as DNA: TGTGCCAGCAGCTACCAGTCCTCCGAGCAGTACTTC. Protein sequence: CASSYQSSEQYF.

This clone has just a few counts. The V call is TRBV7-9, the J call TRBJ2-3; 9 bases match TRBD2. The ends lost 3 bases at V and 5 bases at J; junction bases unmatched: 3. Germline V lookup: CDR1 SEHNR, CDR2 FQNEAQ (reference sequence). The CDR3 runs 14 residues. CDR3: CASSLGLAIDTQYF. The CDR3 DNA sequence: TGTGCCAGCAGCTTGGGACTAGCAATAGATACGCAGTATTTT. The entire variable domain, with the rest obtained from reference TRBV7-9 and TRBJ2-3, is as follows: DTGVSQNPRHKITKRGQNVTFRCDPISEHNRLYWYRQTLGQGPEFLTYFQNEAQLEKSRLLSDRFSAERPKGSFSTLEIQRTEQGDSAMYLCASSLGLAIDTQYFGPGTRLTVL.

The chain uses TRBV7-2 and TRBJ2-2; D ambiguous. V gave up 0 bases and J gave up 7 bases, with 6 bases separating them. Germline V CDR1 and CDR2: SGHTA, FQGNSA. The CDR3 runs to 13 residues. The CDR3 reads CASSLALYGELFF. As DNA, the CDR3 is TGTGCCAGCAGCTTAGCGCTCTACGGGGAGCTGTTTTTT.

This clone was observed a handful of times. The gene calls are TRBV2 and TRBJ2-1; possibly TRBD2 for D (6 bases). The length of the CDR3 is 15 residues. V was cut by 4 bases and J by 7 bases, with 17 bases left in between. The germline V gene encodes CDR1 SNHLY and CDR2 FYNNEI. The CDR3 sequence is CASSAVRGIFNEQFF. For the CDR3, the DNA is TGTGCCAGCAGTGCCGTCCGGGGGATCTTTAATGAGCAGTTCTTC.

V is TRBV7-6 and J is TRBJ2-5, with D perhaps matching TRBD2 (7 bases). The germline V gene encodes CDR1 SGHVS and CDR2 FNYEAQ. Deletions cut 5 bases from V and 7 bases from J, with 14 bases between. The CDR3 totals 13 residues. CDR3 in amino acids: CASSISGEGTQYF. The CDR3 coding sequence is TGTGCCAGCAGCATTTCAGGGGAGGGGACCCAGTACTTC.

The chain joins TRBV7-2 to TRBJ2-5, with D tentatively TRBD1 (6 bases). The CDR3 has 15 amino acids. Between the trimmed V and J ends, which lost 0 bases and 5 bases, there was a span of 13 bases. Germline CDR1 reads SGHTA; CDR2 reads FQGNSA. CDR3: CASSLAQIRGETQYF. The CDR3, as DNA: TGTGCCAGCAGCTTAGCACAGATTAGGGGGGAGACCCAGTACTTC.